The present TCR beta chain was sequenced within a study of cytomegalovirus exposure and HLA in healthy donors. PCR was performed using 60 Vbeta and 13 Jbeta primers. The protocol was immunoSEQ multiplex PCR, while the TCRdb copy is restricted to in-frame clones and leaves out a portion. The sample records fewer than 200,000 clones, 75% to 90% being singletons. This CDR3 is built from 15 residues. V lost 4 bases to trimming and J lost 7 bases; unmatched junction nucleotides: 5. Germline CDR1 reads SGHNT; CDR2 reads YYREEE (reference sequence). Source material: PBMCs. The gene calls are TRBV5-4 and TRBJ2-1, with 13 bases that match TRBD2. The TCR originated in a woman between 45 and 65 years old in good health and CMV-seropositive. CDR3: CASSATSGGANEQFF. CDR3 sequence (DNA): TGTGCCAGCAGCGCAACTAGCGGGGGGGCGAATGAGCAGTTCTTC.